In this sample, the clone carrying this TCR beta chain turned up a few times. What it recognizes is unknown. This may be a read error, as it is one base from a much larger clone. The CDR3 has 15 residues. V lost 4 bases and J 5 bases, leaving 15 bases between the germline ends. CDR1 SEHNR and CDR2 FQNEAQ come from the germline V gene (reference sequence). Every TCR cDNA molecule bore a unique molecular identifier. TCRdb independently ran MiXCR on the 5' RACE reads; one entry per CDR3 protein. The sample carries roughly 8,000 distinct CDR3 sequences, 7.5% to 8.5% recorded once. Regarding time point: sample taken at primary tumor resection. This specimen belongs to a study of spatial heterogeneity in lung cancer. Study details: For tumor regions, TCR transcript counts showed a strong correlation with a T cell module score derived from matched bulk RNA-seq. Combinations of a unique TCR and a UMI were tallied in raw reads, and on average each appeared more than ten times. Findings and caveats of the study: The study found that expanded intratumoral alpha and beta TCR counts tracked tumor mutation counts.

This TCR was sampled from a male donor with early-stage non-small cell lung cancer. The chain links TRBV7-9 to TRBJ1-5; possible D gene TRBD1, 6 bases. Sequences were derived from lung tumor tissue, sampled at surgery. This CDR3 reads CASSSTGAGDQPQHF. For the CDR3, the DNA is TGTGCCAGCAGCTCTACCGGGGCAGGGGATCAGCCCCAGCATTTT.